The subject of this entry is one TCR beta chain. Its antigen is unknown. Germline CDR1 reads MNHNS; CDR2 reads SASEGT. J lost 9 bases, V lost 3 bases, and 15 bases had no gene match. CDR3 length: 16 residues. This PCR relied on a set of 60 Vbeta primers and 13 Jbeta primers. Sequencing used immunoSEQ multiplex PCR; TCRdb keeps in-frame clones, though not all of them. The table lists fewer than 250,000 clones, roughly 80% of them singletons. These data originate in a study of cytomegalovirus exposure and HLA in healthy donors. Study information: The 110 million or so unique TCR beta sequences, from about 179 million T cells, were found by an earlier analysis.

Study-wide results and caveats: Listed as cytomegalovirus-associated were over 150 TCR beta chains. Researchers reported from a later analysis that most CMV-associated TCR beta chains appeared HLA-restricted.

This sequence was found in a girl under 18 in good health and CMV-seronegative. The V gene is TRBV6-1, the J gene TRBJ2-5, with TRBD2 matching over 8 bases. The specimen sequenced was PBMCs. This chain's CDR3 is CASSEFSLLAGPPQYF. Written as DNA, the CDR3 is TGTGCCAGCAGTGAGTTTTCCCTGCTAGCGGGCCCCCCCCAGTACTTC.